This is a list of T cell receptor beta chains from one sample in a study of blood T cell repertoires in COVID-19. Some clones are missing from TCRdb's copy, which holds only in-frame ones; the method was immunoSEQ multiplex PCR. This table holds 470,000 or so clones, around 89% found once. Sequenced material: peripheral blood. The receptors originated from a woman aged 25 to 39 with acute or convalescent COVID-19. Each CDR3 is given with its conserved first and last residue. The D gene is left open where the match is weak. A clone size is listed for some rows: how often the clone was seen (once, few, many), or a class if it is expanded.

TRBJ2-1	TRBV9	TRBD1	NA	CASSVEVGQVTGEQFF	TGTGCCAGCAGCGTAGAAGTGGGACAGGTGACTGGTGAGCAGTTCTTC
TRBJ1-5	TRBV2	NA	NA	CASTLRVSNQPQHF	TGTGCCAGCACCCTTCGGGTAAGCAATCAGCCCCAGCATTTT
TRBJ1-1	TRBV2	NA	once	CASTHSREGVGFMLNTEAFF	TGTGCCAGCACCCATTCCCGAGAAGGGGTTGGCTTTATGTTGAACACTGAAGCTTTCTTT
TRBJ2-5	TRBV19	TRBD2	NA	CASSAGTSGGALETQYF	TGTGCCAGTAGTGCGGGTACTAGCGGGGGGGCCTTAGAGACCCAGTACTTC
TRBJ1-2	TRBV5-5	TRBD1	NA	CASSLVRGSDGYTF	TGTGCCAGCAGCTTGGTCAGGGGGTCTGATGGCTACACCTTC
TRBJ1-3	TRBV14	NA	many	CASSQAAGLSLSGNTIYF	TGTGCCAGCAGCCAAGCGGCAGGACTATCACTCTCTGGAAACACCATATATTTT
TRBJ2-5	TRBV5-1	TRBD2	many	CASSLVGTSVGETQYF	TGCGCCAGCAGCTTGGTGGGGACTAGTGTGGGAGAGACCCAGTACTTC
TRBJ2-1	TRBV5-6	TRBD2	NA	CASSLAILAGLRHNEQFF	TGTGCCAGCAGCTTGGCCATTCTAGCGGGGCTCCGGCACAATGAGCAGTTCTTC
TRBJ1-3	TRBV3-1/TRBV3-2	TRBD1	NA	CASSQDPTGAGNTIYF	TGTGCCAGCAGCCAAGACCCTACAGGGGCAGGAAACACCATATATTTT
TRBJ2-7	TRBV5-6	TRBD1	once	CASRAGTGKYEQYF	TGTGCCAGCAGGGCCGGGACAGGGAAATACGAGCAGTACTTC
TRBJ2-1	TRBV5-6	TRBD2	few	CASSLLTSGDNEQFF	TGTGCCAGCAGCTTGTTGACTAGCGGGGACAATGAGCAGTTCTTC
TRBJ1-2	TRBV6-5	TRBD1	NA	CASSNPGQTIYGYTF	TGTGCCAGCAGTAACCCGGGACAGACCATCTATGGCTACACCTTC
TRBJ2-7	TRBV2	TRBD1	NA	CASNVGTVRGHEQYF	TGTGCCAGCAACGTCGGGACAGTGAGAGGACACGAGCAGTACTTC
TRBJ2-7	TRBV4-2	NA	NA	CASSQVPAGSYEQYF	TGTGCCAGCAGCCAAGTACCTGCCGGCTCCTACGAGCAGTACTTC
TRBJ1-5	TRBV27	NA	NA	CASSPPDRSNQPQHF	TGTGCCAGCAGTCCGCCGGACAGAAGCAATCAGCCCCAGCATTTT
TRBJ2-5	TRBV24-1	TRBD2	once	CATMGTSGGQETQYF	TGTGCCACCATGGGGACTAGCGGGGGCCAAGAGACCCAGTACTTC
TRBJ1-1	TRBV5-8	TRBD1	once	CASSVGQGAPYTEAFF	TGTGCCAGCAGCGTAGGACAGGGGGCGCCTTACACTGAAGCTTTCTTT